This TCR beta chain appears in the sequencing data of a study of blood T cell repertoires in COVID-19 (TCRdb year 2020). Context from the whole study: Collaborator samples came from the United States, Italy and Spain and covered acute and convalescent phases of COVID-19. The samples were drawn from two sources: the first 160 participants of the ongoing ImmuneRACE study, and over 950 subjects contributed by 6 global collaborators. Where available, HLA class I and class II types were taken from metadata supplied by the sample provider and were not determined by assay-based typing. The prospective study material was composed of cDNA or gDNA derived from T cells, B-cell-depleted T cells, or PBMCs. The repertoires were made available in a free public database intended to serve as a resource for research on the immune response to SARS-CoV-2. A de-identified subject ID, COVID-19 status, age in years and sex were almost always included in the sample metadata. The dataset comprised deeply sampled blood TCRbeta repertoires from subjects exposed to, actively infected with, or recovered from COVID-19.

General study outcomes and caveats: How much clinical and demographic metadata was included differed by source and by participant, and the metadata was provided uncurated.

The germline ends are 14 bases apart after V is trimmed by 9 bases and J by 0 bases. The CDR1 and CDR2 encoded by the germline V gene are MDHEN and SYDVKM. The CDR3 goes from the cysteine to the phenylalanine over 14 residues. The retained sequence is limited to the CDR3, 42 bases, with the frame set at the first base. The collaborating institutions used their own protocols to collect whole blood in K2EDTA tubes. For TCRbeta analysis, collaborators shipped samples in one of three forms: frozen whole blood, isolated PBMCs, or DNA extracted from either of those sample types. Comment on this clone: The antigen it binds to is not known. The input lacks base qualities; no much larger clone sits a single base away.

The immunoSEQ Assay, a bias-controlled multiplex PCR, was used to amplify TCRbeta CDR3 regions from genomic DNA. From the authors' description of their analysis: Within the assay, amplification of reference gene primers was used to estimate how many nucleated cells each sample contained. Sequence reads were collapsed and filtered to measure the absolute abundance of every unique TCRbeta CDR3 rearrangement. For each sample, productive Simpson clonality was calculated by taking the square root of Simpson's diversity index across productive rearrangements. Imported from immuneACCESS, the table was reduced by TCRdb to in-frame sequences with V and J called. These copies leave out some clones; in studies compared against another copy, an unresolved V gene accounts for under half, and the cause of the remainder is not known. That table is the source of V, J and clone size, and D and trimming were worked out from the DNA. Within this sample are 130,000 or so clones, with around 84% of them counted one time only. Of the sample, approximately 8% falls within the top ten clones.

The origin of this receptor is an older woman with acute or convalescent COVID-19. Sequencing was performed on peripheral blood. The sequence is built from TRBV28 and TRBJ1-1; TRBD1 is possibly the D segment (6 matching bases). The CDR3 amino acid sequence is: CASFMGGLNTEAFF. The nucleotide sequence is TGTGCCAGTTTCATGGGGGGGCTGAACACTGAAGCTTTCTTT. The full variable domain, with segments outside the CDR3 supplied by the reference TRBV28 and TRBJ1-1 proteins, appears as DVKVTQSSRYLVKRTGEKVFLECVQDMDHENMFWYRQDPGLGLRLIYFSYDVKMKEKGDIPEGYSVSREKKERFSLILESASTNQTSMYLCASFMGGLNTEAFFGQGTRLTVV.